This T cell receptor beta chain was sequenced in a study of PD-1 blockade in classical Hodgkin lymphoma. Whole-study results and caveats: Significantly greater TCR diversity emerged by C4D1 in CD4+ cells but not CD8+ cells. Complete responders' diversity at baseline resembled that of newly diagnosed patients. As was reported, newly diagnosed patients showed lower baseline TCR diversity than healthy donors did.

From germline, CDR1 is SGHDT and CDR2 YYEEEE. CDR3 length: 13 residues. Between the trimmed V and J ends, which lost 2 bases and 2 bases, there was a span of 7 bases. This clone was seen once. Its antigen is currently unknown. Specified time point: cycle 4 day 1 (C4D1), after more than five weeks of nivolumab. Each and every patient relapsed after autologous stem cell transplantation, and patients got differing brentuximab vedotin exposure. The protocol was immunoSEQ multiplex PCR, while the TCRdb copy is restricted to in-frame clones and leaves out a portion. The table has 75,000 to 100,000 clones, about 92% seen once.

This TCR derives from a human donor with classical Hodgkin lymphoma. This material consisted of peripheral blood mononuclear cells (PBMCs), taken before the fourth cycle of nivolumab. The genes are TRBV5-6 and TRBJ1-2; tentatively, D is TRBD1 (5 bases). The CDR3 reads CASSLGENYGYTF. Written as DNA, the CDR3 is TGTGCCAGCAGCTTAGGGGAGAACTATGGCTACACCTTC.